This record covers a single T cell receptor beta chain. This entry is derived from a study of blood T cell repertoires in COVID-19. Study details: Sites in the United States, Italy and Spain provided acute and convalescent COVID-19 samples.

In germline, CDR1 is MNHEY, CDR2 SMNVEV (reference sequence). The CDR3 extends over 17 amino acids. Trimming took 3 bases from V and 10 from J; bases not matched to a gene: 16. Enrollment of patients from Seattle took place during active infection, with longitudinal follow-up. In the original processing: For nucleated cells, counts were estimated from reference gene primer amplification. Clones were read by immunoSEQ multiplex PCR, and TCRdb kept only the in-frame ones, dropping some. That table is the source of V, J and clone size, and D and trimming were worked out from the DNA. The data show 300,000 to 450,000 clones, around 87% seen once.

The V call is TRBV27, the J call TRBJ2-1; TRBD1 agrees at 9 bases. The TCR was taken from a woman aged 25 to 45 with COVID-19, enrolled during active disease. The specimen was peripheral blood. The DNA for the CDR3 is TGTGCCAGCAGTTTGAAGAGCCGGGACAGGGCTCCTTGGGAGCAGTTCTTC. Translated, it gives CASSLKSRDRAPWEQFF.